Below are 5 T cell receptor beta chains sequenced from a single sample in a study of shared clonotypes between healthy human individuals. Here immunoSEQ multiplex PCR was the method, and the copy in TCRdb shows in-frame clones only, minus some. The table shows roughly 2 million clones, with almost 96% occurring only once. The sequenced sample was naive CD4+ T cells sorted from blood. Subset specified: CD45RA+ positively selected. The source of these receptors is a man aged 18 to 30 in good health.

This clone was seen once. The chain has TRBV19 and TRBJ2-7, with D perhaps TRBD1 (6 bases). From germline, CDR1 is LNHDA and CDR2 SQIVND (reference sequence). Trimming removed 5 bases at V and 4 bases at J, with 15 bases between. This CDR3 has 14 amino acids. For the CDR3, the DNA is TGTGCCAGTAGTCCAGGGGCATTTACGTACGAGCAGTACTTC. Its translation: CASSPGAFTYEQYF.

As concerns this clone: Other DNA sequences in the sample encode the same CDR3. This sequence joins TRBV9 and TRBJ2-5; tentatively, D is TRBD2 (5 bases). The CDR3 is 14 residues long. Looked up from germline, CDR1 is SGDLS and CDR2 is YYNGEE. V was shortened by 0 bases and J by 1 base, with 7 bases between the two germline ends. The chain's CDR3 is CASSVDSVQETQYF. The DNA of the CDR3 is TGTGCCAGCAGCGTAGATAGCGTCCAAGAGACCCAGTACTTC. The full variable domain, rest sourced from reference TRBV9 and TRBJ2-5, is DSGVTQTPKHLITATGQRVTLRCSPRSGDLSVYWYQQSLDQGLQFLIQYYNGEERAKGNILERFSAQQFPDLHSELNLSSLELGDSALYFCASSVDSVQETQYFGPGTRLLVL.

This sequence joins TRBV10-3 and TRBJ1-2; possible D gene TRBD1, 6 bases. This CDR3 contains 15 residues. Germline V gives CDR1 ENHRY, CDR2 SYGVKD. Deletions cut 4 bases from V and 1 base from J, with 13 bases between. CDR3 region: CAISGFSDSNYGYTF. DNA of the CDR3: TGTGCCATCAGTGGTTTTTCGGACAGTAACTATGGCTACACCTTC.

The chain links TRBV5-4 to TRBJ1-5, with no clear D. V was trimmed by 0 bases and J by 0 bases, leaving 7 bases between them. In germline, CDR1 is SGHNT, CDR2 YYREEE (reference sequence). The CDR3 is 15 amino acids. CDR3 residues: CASSLAGASNQPQHF. The CDR3 nucleotides read TGTGCCAGCAGCTTGGCAGGAGCTAGCAATCAGCCCCAGCATTTT. Complete variable domain (other parts from reference TRBV5-4 and TRBJ1-5): ETGVTQSPTHLIKTRGQQVTLRCSSQSGHNTVSWYQQALGQGPQFIFQYYREEENGRGNFPPRFSGLQFPNYSSELNVNALELDDSALYLCASSLAGASNQPQHFGDGTRLSIL.

The J gene is TRBJ2-7, the V gene TRBV5-1, with 10 nucleotides matching TRBD2. Germline-derived CDR1 and CDR2 are SGHRS and YFSETQ. The V segment lost 0 bases and the J segment 3 bases; nucleotides outside the gene matches: 6. The CDR3 length is 16 residues. The CDR3 region is CASSLGASGSFYEQYF. The CDR3 coding sequence is TGCGCCAGCAGCTTGGGGGCTAGCGGGAGCTTCTACGAGCAGTACTTC.